The 20 T cell receptor beta chains presented below share a single source sample, sequenced in a study of blood T cells in healthy people across ages. Combining a sample-barcoded 5' primer with a J-beta primer mix, a second PCR ran for about 7 to 12 cycles. TCRdb re-called the 5' RACE reads with MiXCR, one entry per CDR3 protein. The table records 550,000 to 700,000 distinct CDR3 sequences, 25% to 30% of them present only once. The sample consisted of blood. The receptors here all came from a woman between 70 and 85 years old in good health.

The chain is built from TRBV19 and TRBJ1-5; no firm D call. The CDR3 length is 14 residues. From germline, CDR1 is LNHDA and CDR2 SQIVND (reference sequence). Trimming cost V 5 bases and J 1 base, with 9 bases left between them. CDR3 protein: CASSPWTSNQPQHF. The CDR3 nucleotides read TGTGCCAGTAGTCCGTGGACGAGCAATCAGCCCCAGCATTTT.

This clonotype has a handful of counts. The J gene is TRBJ2-7, the V gene TRBV12-5, with 7 bases that match TRBD2. The length of the CDR3 is 16 residues. Germline V gene sequence: CDR1 LGHNT, CDR2 FRNRAP. V dropped 4 bases and J dropped 2; count of bases not matched to a gene: 11. CDR3 DNA sequence: TGTGCTAGTGGTTCGGCTGGGGCTAGCGGAACCTACGAGCAGTACTTC. Translated, it gives CASGSAGASGTYEQYF.

This clonotype has only a few counts. Here the CDR3 DNA reads TGTGCCACCAGTGGACAGACTAGCAATCAGCCCCAGCATTTT. It is translated as CATSGQTSNQPQHF. This chain joins TRBV24-1 and TRBJ1-5; the D gene is possibly TRBD1 (5 bases). This CDR3 is built from 14 residues. The ends were cut back, 5 bases at V and 0 bases at J, with 7 bases in the middle. Germline CDR1 and CDR2: KGHDR and SFDVKD.

This clonotype appeared a few times. CDR3 bases: TGCAGTGCTCTGCTAGCGGGGCAAGAGACCCAGTACTTC. Its translation is CSALLAGQETQYF. The genes are TRBV20-1 and TRBJ2-5, with 9 bases that match TRBD2. CDR1 DFQATT and CDR2 SNEGSKA come from the germline V gene (reference sequence). CDR3 length: 13 amino acids. With 5 bases clipped from V and 2 bases from J, the junction kept 3 bases outside the gene matches.

The gene calls are TRBV9 and TRBJ1-1; D is undetermined. V lost 4 bases, J lost 0 bases, and 16 bases lay in between. The CDR3 covers 16 residues. In germline, CDR1 is SGDLS, CDR2 YYNGEE. DNA of the CDR3: TGTGCCAGCAGCCCGCCGCGAATGAGGGTGAACACTGAAGCTTTCTTT. This sequence encodes CASSPPRMRVNTEAFF. Complete variable domain (other parts from reference TRBV9 and TRBJ1-1): DSGVTQTPKHLITATGQRVTLRCSPRSGDLSVYWYQQSLDQGLQFLIQYYNGEERAKGNILERFSAQQFPDLHSELNLSSLELGDSALYFCASSPPRMRVNTEAFFGQGTRLTVV.

The CDR3 protein is CASSPGISVNQPQHF. CDR3 DNA: TGCGCCAGCAGCCCAGGGATATCGGTCAATCAGCCCCAGCATTTT. The chain carries TRBV5-1 and TRBJ1-5; possible D gene TRBD1, 5 bases. This CDR3 is 15 amino acids long. Per germline, CDR1 SGHRS and CDR2 YFSETQ. V lost 4 bases and J 3 bases, leaving 14 bases between the germline ends.

The rearrangement uses TRBV9 and TRBJ2-3, with D maybe TRBD2 (5 bases). V gave up 6 bases and J gave up 2 bases, with 13 bases separating them. CDR1 is SGDLS, CDR2 YYNGEE, per germline. The length of the CDR3 is 14 residues. This CDR3 reads CASTLTTATDTQYF. CDR3 sequence (DNA): TGTGCCAGCACCCTGACTACGGCCACAGATACGCAGTATTTT.

In its sample, this clonotype was seen a few times. This chain links TRBV20-1 with TRBJ1-2; perhaps TRBD1 as D (5 bases). V lost 4 bases and J lost 6, with 15 bases in between. This CDR3 is 13 amino acids long. Germline assignment: CDR1 DFQATT and CDR2 SNEGSKA (reference sequence). In nucleotides, the CDR3 is TGCAGTGCTACCCGGGACTCCCTTAATGGCTACACCTTC. Protein product: CSATRDSLNGYTF.

The chain combines TRBV7-2 with TRBJ2-1; no firm D call. This CDR3 region has 15 residues. Deletions cut 3 bases from V and 1 base from J, with 10 bases between. Germline V CDR1 and CDR2: SGHTA, FQGNSA. CDR3 DNA sequence: TGTGCCAGCAGCTTGAGTAGCTCATCCTACAATGAGCAGTTCTTC. Protein: CASSLSSSSYNEQFF. The variable domain in full, with the rest retrieved from reference TRBV7-2 and TRBJ2-1, is GAGVSQSPSNKVTEKGKDVELRCDPISGHTALYWYRQSLGQGLEFLIYFQGNSAPDKSGLPSDRFSAERTGGSVSTLTIQRTQQEDSAVYLCASSLSSSSYNEQFFGPGTRLTVL.

This chain uses TRBV4-2 with TRBJ2-7, with TRBD1 matching over 11 bases. The germline V gene encodes CDR1 LGHNA and CDR2 YNFKEQ. The CDR3 covers 20 residues. The V segment lost 0 bases and the J segment 1 base; nucleotides outside the gene matches: 14. In DNA, the CDR3 is TGTGCCAGCAGCCAAGATTGGGGGACAGGGGGTACAATCAGGTCCTACGAGCAGTACTTC. It is translated as CASSQDWGTGGTIRSYEQYF.

This chain joins TRBV4-3 and TRBJ1-4; possibly TRBD1 for D (6 bases). The CDR3 is 17 amino acids. Germline V gene data show CDR1 as LGHNA and CDR2 as YSLEER. Trimming removed 4 bases from V and 8 bases from J, with 23 bases in between. The DNA for the CDR3 is TGCGCCAGCAGCCGGGGGCTGGTGATAGCCGCTTTCGAAAAACTGTTTTTT. Translation gives CASSRGLVIAAFEKLFF.

The chain has TRBV24-1 and TRBJ2-3; no clear D gene. CDR1 KGHDR and CDR2 SFDVKD come from the germline V gene. V was trimmed by 2 bases and J by 4 bases, leaving 15 bases between them. CDR3 length: 16 residues. CDR3 sequence: CATSDSRRGPPDTQYF. DNA of the CDR3: TGTGCCACCAGTGATTCTAGGCGCGGTCCCCCAGATACGCAGTATTTT.

This chain connects TRBV9 to TRBJ1-2, with D possibly matching TRBD1 (6 bases). There are 15 residues in the CDR3. V was shortened by 0 bases and J by 3 bases, with 12 bases between the two germline ends. CDR1 and CDR2 (germline): SGDLS, YYNGEE. The CDR3 DNA reads as TGTGCCAGCAGCGTAGGGACAGCCTTCTACTATGGCTACACCTTC. Protein sequence: CASSVGTAFYYGYTF.

The chain couples TRBV27 to TRBJ1-5, with a possible D match to TRBD1 (6 bases). V was shortened by 6 bases and J by 3 bases, with 15 bases between the two germline ends. CDR3 length equals 15 residues. Germline V gene data show CDR1 as MNHEY and CDR2 as SMNVEV (reference sequence). The CDR3 is CASRPDRSHNQPQHF. CDR3 DNA: TGTGCCAGCAGGCCCGACAGGAGTCACAATCAGCCCCAGCATTTT.

The V gene is TRBV7-2, the J gene TRBJ1-4; the D is unclear. The V end was cut by 5 bases, the J end by 6 bases, with 13 bases between. The CDR3 totals 14 residues. Per the germline V gene, CDR1 is SGHTA and CDR2 is FQGNSA. The CDR3 protein is CASSPQSPHEKLFF. CDR3 nucleotide sequence: TGTGCCAGCAGCCCTCAGAGCCCTCATGAAAAACTGTTTTTT.

This clonotype was counted between two and nine times. V usage is TRBV7-7 and J usage is TRBJ2-7; D could derive from TRBD1 or TRBD2 (6 bases each). The CDR3 sequence is 12 residues long. Per germline, CDR1 SSHAT and CDR2 FNYEAQ (reference sequence). This chain's CDR3 is CAGGTLTYEQYF. CDR3 sequence (DNA): TGTGCTGGGGGGACACTGACCTACGAGCAGTACTTC.

The rearrangement links TRBV5-5 to TRBJ2-6, with D tentatively TRBD2 (7 bases). CDR3 length equals 18 residues. From germline, CDR1 is SGHKS and CDR2 YYEKEE (reference sequence). Deletions cut 2 bases from V and 0 bases from J, with 15 bases between. CDR3 protein: CASSFRRGANSGANVLTF. The CDR3 DNA is TGTGCCAGCAGCTTTCGACGGGGGGCCAACTCTGGGGCCAACGTCCTGACTTTC.

The gene calls are TRBV5-1 and TRBJ2-1, with 13 bases aligning to TRBD2. TRBJ2-7 matches the DNA end more closely, so the J call is doubtful. Germline CDR1 and CDR2: SGHRS and YFSETQ. This CDR3 contains 15 residues. The CDR3 nucleotides are TGCGCCAGCAGCCCTAGGACTAGCGGGGGCTACGAGCAGTACTTC. It is translated as CASSPRTSGGYEQYF.

The CDR3 sequence is CASSQEGVSGNTIYF. Written as DNA, the CDR3 is TGTGCCAGCAGCCAAGAGGGGGTCTCTGGAAACACCATATATTTT. The V call is TRBV3-1, the J call TRBJ1-3, with D possibly TRBD1 on 5 matching bases. In germline, CDR1 is LGHDT, CDR2 YNNKEL (reference sequence). V was pared by 0 bases and J by 0 bases, with 6 bases between. This CDR3 is 15 amino acids long.

This clonotype has more than one count but fewer than ten. The chain links TRBV20-1 to TRBJ2-5; 7 bases are a match to TRBD2. The V gene end was trimmed by 0 bases and the J gene end by 2 bases; junction bases not matched to a gene: 6. The germline V gene has CDR1 DFQATT and CDR2 SNEGSKA (reference sequence). This CDR3 has 15 amino acids. In DNA form, the CDR3 reads TGCAGTGCTAGAGACGCGGGGGTGCAACAAGAGACCCAGTACTTC. Translation: CSARDAGVQQETQYF.